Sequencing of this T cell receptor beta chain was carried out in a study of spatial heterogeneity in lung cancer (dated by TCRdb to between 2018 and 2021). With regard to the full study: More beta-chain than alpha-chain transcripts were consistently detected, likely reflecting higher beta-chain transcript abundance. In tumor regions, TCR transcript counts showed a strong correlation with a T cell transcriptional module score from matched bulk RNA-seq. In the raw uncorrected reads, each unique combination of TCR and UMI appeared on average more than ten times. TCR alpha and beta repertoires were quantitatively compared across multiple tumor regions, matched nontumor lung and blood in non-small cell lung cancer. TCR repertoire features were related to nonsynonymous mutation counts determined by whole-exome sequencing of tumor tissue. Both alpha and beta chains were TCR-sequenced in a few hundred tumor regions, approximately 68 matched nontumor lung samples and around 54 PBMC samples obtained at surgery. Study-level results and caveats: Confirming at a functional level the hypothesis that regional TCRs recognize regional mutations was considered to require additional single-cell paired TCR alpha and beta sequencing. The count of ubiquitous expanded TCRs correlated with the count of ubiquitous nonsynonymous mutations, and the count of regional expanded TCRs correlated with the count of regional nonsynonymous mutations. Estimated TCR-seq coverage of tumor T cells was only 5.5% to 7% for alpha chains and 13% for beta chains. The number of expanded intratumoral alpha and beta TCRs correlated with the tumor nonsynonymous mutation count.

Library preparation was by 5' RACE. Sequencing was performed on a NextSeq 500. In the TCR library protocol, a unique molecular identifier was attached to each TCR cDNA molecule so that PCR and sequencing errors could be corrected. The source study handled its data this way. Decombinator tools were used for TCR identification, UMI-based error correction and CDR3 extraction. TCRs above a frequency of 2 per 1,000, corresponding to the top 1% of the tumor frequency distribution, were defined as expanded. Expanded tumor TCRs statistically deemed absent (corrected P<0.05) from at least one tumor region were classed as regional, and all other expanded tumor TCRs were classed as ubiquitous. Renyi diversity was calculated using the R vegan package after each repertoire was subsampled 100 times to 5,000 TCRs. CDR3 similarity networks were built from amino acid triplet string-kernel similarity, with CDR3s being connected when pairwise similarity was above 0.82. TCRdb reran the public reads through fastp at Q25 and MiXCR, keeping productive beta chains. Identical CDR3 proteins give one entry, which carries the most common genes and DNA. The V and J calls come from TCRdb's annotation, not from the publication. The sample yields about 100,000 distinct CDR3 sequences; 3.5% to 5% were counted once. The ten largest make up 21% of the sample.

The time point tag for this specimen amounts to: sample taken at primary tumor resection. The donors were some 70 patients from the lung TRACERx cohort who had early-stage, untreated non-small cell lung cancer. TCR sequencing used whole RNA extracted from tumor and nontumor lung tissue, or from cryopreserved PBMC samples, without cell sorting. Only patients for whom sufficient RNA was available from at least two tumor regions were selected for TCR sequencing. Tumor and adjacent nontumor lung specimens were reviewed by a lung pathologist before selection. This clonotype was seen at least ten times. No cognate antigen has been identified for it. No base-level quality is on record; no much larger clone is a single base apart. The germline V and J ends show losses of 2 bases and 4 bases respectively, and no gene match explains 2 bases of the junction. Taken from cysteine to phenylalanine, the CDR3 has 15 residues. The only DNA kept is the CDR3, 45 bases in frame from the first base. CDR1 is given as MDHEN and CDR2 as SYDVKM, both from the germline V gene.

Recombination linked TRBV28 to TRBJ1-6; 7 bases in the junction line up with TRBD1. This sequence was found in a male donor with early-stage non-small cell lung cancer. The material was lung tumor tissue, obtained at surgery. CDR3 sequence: CASSLTTGYNSPLHF. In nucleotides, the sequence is TGTGCCAGCAGTTTAACGACAGGGTATAATTCACCCCTCCACTTT.